The source of this T cell receptor beta chain is a study of somatic mutations in cytotoxic T cells in rheumatoid arthritis. The protocol was immunoSEQ multiplex PCR, while the TCRdb copy is restricted to in-frame clones and leaves out a portion. The sample holds about 9,200 clones, nearly 80% seen once. V lost 0 bases and J 0 bases, leaving 15 bases between the germline ends. This CDR3 has 18 amino acids. The germline V gene has CDR1 LGHNA and CDR2 YNFKEQ. The gene calls are TRBV4-2 and TRBJ1-3; TRBD1 might be the D (5 bases). The receptor's source is an adult with rheumatoid arthritis. Sequenced sample: CD8+ T cells sorted from blood. In nucleotides, the CDR3 is TGTGCCAGCAGCCAAGATCTCGGGGCCTTGGCCTCTGGAAACACCATATATTTT. It yields the protein CASSQDLGALASGNTIYF.